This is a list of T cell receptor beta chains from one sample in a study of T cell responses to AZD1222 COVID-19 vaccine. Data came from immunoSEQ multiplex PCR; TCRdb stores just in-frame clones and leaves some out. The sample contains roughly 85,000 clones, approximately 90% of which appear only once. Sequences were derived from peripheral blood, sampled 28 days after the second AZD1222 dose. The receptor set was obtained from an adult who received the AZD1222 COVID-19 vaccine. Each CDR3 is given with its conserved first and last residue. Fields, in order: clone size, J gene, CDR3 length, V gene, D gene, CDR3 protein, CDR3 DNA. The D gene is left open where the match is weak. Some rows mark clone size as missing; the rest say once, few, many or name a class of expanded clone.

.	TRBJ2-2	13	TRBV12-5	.	CASAAGRGRELFF	TGTGCTAGTGCGGCGGGGCGGGGACGGGAGCTGTTTTTT
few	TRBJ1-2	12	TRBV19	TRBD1	CASSIKGATNTF	TGTGCCAGTAGTATAAAGGGGGCAACAAACACCTTC
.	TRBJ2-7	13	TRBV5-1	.	CASSLGGADEQYF	TGCGCCAGCAGCTTGGGAGGTGCCGACGAGCAGTACTTC
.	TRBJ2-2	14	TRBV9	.	CASSGVALAGELFF	TGTGCCAGCAGCGGGGTAGCTTTGGCCGGGGAGCTGTTTTTT
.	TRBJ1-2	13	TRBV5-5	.	CATGSDSLGRYTF	TGTGCCACCGGATCGGACAGCCTGGGTCGCTACACCTTC
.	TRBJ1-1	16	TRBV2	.	CASKEFQRGRGTEAFF	TGTGCCAGCAAAGAATTTCAACGGGGCCGGGGCACTGAAGCTTTCTTT
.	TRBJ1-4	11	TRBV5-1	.	CASSLAEKLFF	TGCGCCAGCAGCTTGGCAGAAAAACTGTTTTTT
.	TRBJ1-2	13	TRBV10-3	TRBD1	CAISGDRAYGYTF	TGTGCCATCAGTGGGGACAGGGCCTATGGCTACACCTTC
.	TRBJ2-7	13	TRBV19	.	CASSIGVSNRQYF	TGTGCCAGTAGTATTGGAGTTTCTAACAGGCAGTACTTC
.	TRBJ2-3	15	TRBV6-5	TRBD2	CASSSIGGRADTQYF	TGTGCCAGCAGCTCCATCGGGGGGAGGGCAGATACGCAGTATTTT
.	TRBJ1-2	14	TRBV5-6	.	CASSSRGKGYGYTF	TGTGCCAGCAGTTCCCGGGGCAAGGGCTATGGCTACACCTTC
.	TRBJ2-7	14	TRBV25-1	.	CASRPIAESYEQYF	TGTGCCAGCAGACCCATAGCGGAATCCTACGAGCAGTACTTC
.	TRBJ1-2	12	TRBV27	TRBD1	CASRGQGYGYTF	TGTGCCAGCAGGGGACAGGGGTATGGCTACACCTTC
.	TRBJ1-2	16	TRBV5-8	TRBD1	CASSSGQGGWNYGYTF	TGTGCCAGCAGCTCCGGACAGGGCGGTTGGAACTATGGCTACACCTTC
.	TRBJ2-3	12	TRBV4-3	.	CASSQDGDTQYF	TGCGCCAGCAGCCAAGACGGGGATACGCAGTATTTT
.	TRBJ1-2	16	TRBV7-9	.	CASSPRIGGGDYGYTF	TGTGCCAGCAGCCCCCGTATAGGGGGGGGAGACTATGGCTACACCTTC
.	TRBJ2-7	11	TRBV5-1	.	CASSDTYEQYF	TGCGCCAGCAGTGATACCTACGAGCAGTACTTC
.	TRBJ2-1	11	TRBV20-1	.	CSASVYNEQFF	TGCAGTGCTAGTGTCTACAATGAGCAGTTCTTC
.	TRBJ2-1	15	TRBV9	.	CASTQTGSSYNEQFF	TGTGCCAGCACCCAAACGGGATCTTCCTACAATGAGCAGTTCTTC
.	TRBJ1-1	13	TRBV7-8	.	CASSLVQNTEAFF	TGTGCCAGCAGCTTGGTACAAAACACTGAAGCTTTCTTT
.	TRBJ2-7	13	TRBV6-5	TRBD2	CASRTSGRYEQYF	TGTGCCAGCAGAACTAGCGGGAGGTACGAGCAGTACTTC
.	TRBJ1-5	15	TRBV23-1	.	CASVPSSGKDYLQHF	TGCGCCAGCGTACCCTCATCGGGTAAGGATTACCTCCAGCATTTT
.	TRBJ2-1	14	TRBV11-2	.	CASSLRGSYNEQFF	TGTGCCAGCAGCTTACGGGGGAGTTACAATGAGCAGTTCTTC
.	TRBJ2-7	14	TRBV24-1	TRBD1	CATSDGTGTYEQYF	TGTGCCACCAGTGATGGGACAGGTACCTACGAGCAGTACTTC
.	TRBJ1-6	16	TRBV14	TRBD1	CASSQGSGTVASPLHF	TGTGCCAGCAGCCAAGGGTCCGGGACAGTGGCCTCACCCCTCCACTTT
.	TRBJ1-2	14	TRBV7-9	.	CASSLGFFEGPHTF	TGTGCCAGCAGCTTAGGCTTTTTCGAGGGGCCGCACACCTTC
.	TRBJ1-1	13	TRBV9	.	CASSVDRDTEAFF	TGTGCCAGCAGCGTAGACAGAGACACTGAAGCTTTCTTT
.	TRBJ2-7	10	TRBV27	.	CASSLTGPYF	TGTGCCAGCAGTTTAACCGGACCGTACTTC
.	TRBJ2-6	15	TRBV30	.	CAWSWSGSGANVLTF	TGTGCCTGGAGCTGGTCAGGGTCTGGGGCCAACGTCCTGACTTTC
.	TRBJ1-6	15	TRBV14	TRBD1	CASSRVGGGGGPLHF	TGTGCCAGCAGCCGCGTAGGGGGCGGGGGCGGACCCCTCCACTTT
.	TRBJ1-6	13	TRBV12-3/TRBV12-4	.	CASTTDRPSPLHF	TGTGCCAGCACTACTGACAGGCCTTCACCCCTCCACTTT
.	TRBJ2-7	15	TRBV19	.	CASSPRTAGSYEQYF	TGTGCCAGTAGTCCTCGGACAGCCGGCTCCTACGAGCAGTACTTC